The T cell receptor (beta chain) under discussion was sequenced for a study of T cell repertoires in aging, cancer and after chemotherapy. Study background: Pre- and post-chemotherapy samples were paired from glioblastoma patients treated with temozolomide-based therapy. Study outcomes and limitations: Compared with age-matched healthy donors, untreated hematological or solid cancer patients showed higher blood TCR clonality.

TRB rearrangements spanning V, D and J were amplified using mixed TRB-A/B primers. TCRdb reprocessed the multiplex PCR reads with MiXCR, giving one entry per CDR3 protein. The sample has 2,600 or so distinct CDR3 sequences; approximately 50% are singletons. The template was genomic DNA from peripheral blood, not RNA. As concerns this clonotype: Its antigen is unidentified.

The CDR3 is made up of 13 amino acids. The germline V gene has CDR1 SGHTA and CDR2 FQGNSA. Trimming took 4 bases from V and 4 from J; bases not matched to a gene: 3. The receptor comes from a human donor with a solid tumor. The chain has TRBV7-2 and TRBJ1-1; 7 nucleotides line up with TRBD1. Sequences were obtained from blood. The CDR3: CASSSGQRTEAFF. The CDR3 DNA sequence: TGTGCCAGCAGCTCGGGACAGCGCACTGAAGCTTTCTTT. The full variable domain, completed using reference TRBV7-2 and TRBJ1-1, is GAGVSQSPSNKVTEKGKDVELRCDPISGHTALYWYRQSLGQGLEFLIYFQGNSAPDKSGLPSDRFSAERTGGSVSTLTIQRTQQEDSAVYLCASSSGQRTEAFFGQGTRLTVV.